The rows below give T cell receptor beta chains drawn from one sample of a study of long-term antiretroviral therapy in people with HIV. Repertoires were generated with immunoSEQ multiplex PCR, while TCRdb's copy carries only in-frame clones and drops some. This sample has about 22,000 clones; more than 70% occur once, and the top ten carry approximately 4.6%. Sequences were derived from unsorted PBMCs, sampled 1.3 years after starting antiretroviral therapy. The receptors shown here come from a man in his sixties with HIV. Each CDR3 is given with its conserved first and last residue. The order of the fields is J gene, clone size, V gene, CDR3 protein. Clone size is shown for a subset of rows, as once, few, many or a class of expanded clone.

>TRBJ1-3|once|TRBV5-1
CASSSQGAVGNTIYF
>TRBJ1-1|-|TRBV27
CASSLSPGGLGTEAFF
>TRBJ1-3|-|TRBV6-1
CASSEVGGLVRGNTIYF
>TRBJ2-7|few|TRBV7-2
CASSPIRDTYEQYF
>TRBJ2-7|-|TRBV5-1
CASSAEGGGLAGGYEQYF
>TRBJ1-1|-|TRBV30
CAWTTTTGTGAFF
>TRBJ2-5|once|TRBV29-1
CSVDLGTGDLQETQYF
>TRBJ1-3|-|TRBV9
CASSVAPISGDTIYF
>TRBJ2-2|-|TRBV7-8
CASSPPGLERTGELFF
>TRBJ1-5|few|TRBV6-1
CASSEGIQGADQPQHF
>TRBJ2-1|-|TRBV5-1
CASSRAGGGSYNEQFF
>TRBJ1-1|-|TRBV11-3
CASSLTTNTEAFF
>TRBJ1-1|-|TRBV9
CASSPPRDLAEAFF
>TRBJ1-1|few|TRBV11-1
CASSLSAVMNTEAFF
>TRBJ2-1|-|TRBV14
CASSRFRDSNLNEQFF
>TRBJ2-1|-|TRBV7-9
CASSIPLFSGRRRRNEQFF
>TRBJ2-3|-|TRBV6-5
CASRRAGGPDTQYF
>TRBJ2-1|-|TRBV29-1
CSVDKGKRGFDEQFF
>TRBJ1-4|-|TRBV30
CAWSVLTWEESEKLFF
>TRBJ2-7|-|TRBV27
CASSLSVQGQIYEQYF
>TRBJ2-3|-|TRBV10-3
CAIRTSVSLGTDTQYF
>TRBJ1-1|-|TRBV5-4
CASSWTGASTEAFF